The 8 T cell receptor beta chains reported below all come from one sample, sequenced in a study of shared clonotypes between healthy human individuals. TCRdb keeps only in-frame clones here, not all; method: immunoSEQ multiplex PCR. The profile shows 1.5 million to 1.9 million clones, 95% to 99% of them singletons. The sequencing sample was made of naive CD4+ T cells sorted from blood. The subset: CD45RA+ positively selected. The receptors shown here come from a man younger than 40 in good health.

V gene TRBV2 combines with J gene TRBJ2-2, with D unresolved. Trimming cost V 8 bases and J 5 bases, with 12 bases left between them. The CDR3 extends over 13 amino acids. Germline V gene data show CDR1 as SNHLY and CDR2 as FYNNEI. The CDR3 sequence is CASGGFPTGELFF. The CDR3 DNA follows: TGTGCCAGCGGTGGCTTCCCAACCGGGGAGCTGTTTTTT.

The chain uses TRBV5-5 and TRBJ2-3, with D unresolved. The CDR3 extends over 11 amino acids. The germline gives CDR1 SGHKS, CDR2 YYEKEE (reference sequence). Trimming took off 4 bases at V and 3 bases at J, with 3 bases between the two ends. Here the CDR3 DNA reads TGTGCCAGCAGCCGGACAGATACGCAGTATTTT. It yields the protein CASSRTDTQYF.

This clone was seen a single time. The chain couples TRBV6-1 to TRBJ2-1; 8 bases line up with TRBD2. Germline CDR1 and CDR2: MNHNS and SASEGT. There are 19 residues in the CDR3. V dropped 4 bases and J dropped 0; count of bases not matched to a gene: 14. The CDR3: CASSGIKGAGGISYNEQFF. The CDR3 nucleotides read TGTGCCAGCAGTGGGATTAAAGGGGCGGGAGGTATCTCCTACAATGAGCAGTTCTTC.

About this clone itself: Distinct nucleotide sequences in the sample also encode this CDR3. The chain combines TRBV15 with TRBJ2-3, with a weak D call TRBD2 (6 bases). The V end lost 1 base, the J end lost 0 bases, and 8 bases lay between the germline ends. Looked up from germline, CDR1 is LNHNV and CDR2 is YYDKDF (reference sequence). The CDR3 is 15 amino acids. The CDR3, as DNA: TGTGCCACCAGCAGAGGCGGGGCTAGCACAGATACGCAGTATTTT. It yields the protein CATSRGGASTDTQYF.

In its sample, this clone was seen once. The chain employs TRBV30 and TRBJ1-3; D ambiguous. Trimming took off 3 bases at V and 0 bases at J, with 9 bases between the two ends. This CDR3 spans 14 amino acids. CDR1 is GTSNPN and CDR2 is SVGIG in the germline V gene (reference sequence). Written as DNA, the CDR3 is TGTGCCTGGAGGGGTCACTCCTCTGGAAACACCATATATTTT. Residues: CAWRGHSSGNTIYF.

This clone was found once. The chain has TRBV5-1 and TRBJ2-1; D is possibly TRBD1 or TRBD2 (6 bases each). V gave up 0 bases and J gave up 7 bases, with 14 bases separating them. The CDR3 covers 15 residues. Germline V gene data show CDR1 as SGHRS and CDR2 as YFSETQ. In DNA form, the CDR3 reads TGCGCCAGCAGCTTGGGGGGGCTAGCGTGGAATGAGCAGTTCTTC. This sequence encodes CASSLGGLAWNEQFF.

J is TRBJ1-1 and V is TRBV6-5; tentative D call: TRBD1 (6 bases). The CDR3 totals 15 residues. V was cut by 7 bases and J by 5 bases, with 20 bases left in between. In germline, CDR1 is MNHEY, CDR2 SVGAGI. The CDR3 coding sequence is TGTGCCAGCACCCTCCAATGGGGGCGAAAAACTGAAGCTTTCTTT. Protein product: CASTLQWGRKTEAFF.

V and J are TRBV18 and TRBJ1-1; perhaps TRBD1 as D (5 bases). The CDR3 is made up of 12 amino acids. The V gene lost 8 bases and the J gene lost 9 bases, with 16 bases spanning the gap. Germline CDR1 reads KGHSH; CDR2 reads LQKENI. The chain's CDR3 is CASPTGQGKAFF. DNA for the CDR3: TGTGCCAGCCCTACCGGGCAGGGAAAAGCTTTCTTT.